The subject of this entry is one T cell receptor beta chain. Its antigen is undetermined. The data were produced by immunoSEQ multiplex PCR, yet TCRdb's version contains in-frame clones alone and is incomplete. The sample includes over 200,000 clones, around four fifths of them seen just once. It was the roughly 130-subject validation cohort, separate from the roughly 700-subject first cohort, to which the donors belonged. This sample was included in a study of cytomegalovirus exposure and HLA in healthy donors. Study summary: A subsequent analysis reported that the 95 to 150 validation repertoires were produced on the same platform that had also been used for the 550 to 750 first-cohort repertoires.

Overall study findings and caveats: Cytomegalovirus association was assigned to more than 150 TCR beta chains. Clusters of TCRs from the first cohort tended to co-occur in the approximately 120 validation repertoires (as a later analysis found).

This CDR3 comprises 14 residues. V lost 6 bases to trimming and J lost 1 base, with 12 bases between them. CDR1 KGHSH and CDR2 LQKENI come from the germline V gene. The gene calls are TRBV18 and TRBJ1-1; unclear D gene. Source material: PBMCs. This TCR was recovered from a woman aged 18 to 35 in good health and CMV-seronegative. Written as DNA, the CDR3 is TGTGCCAGCTCGCGTCTCGGGAGGAACACTGAAGCTTTCTTT. Translated, it gives CASSRLGRNTEAFF.